The rows below give T cell receptor beta chains drawn from one sample of a study of CD8+ T cells in alopecia areata. Profiling relied on immunoSEQ multiplex PCR, and the TCRdb table lists in-frame clones only, not all of them. The repertoire has approximately 210,000 clones, about 60% of them found once; the top ten carry approximately 3.4%. The sample was CD4+ T cells sorted from blood, taken at week 4, from a patient treated with tofacitinib. These receptors all come from a human donor with alopecia areata. Both conserved end residues are part of each CDR3. A D gene is named only where the DNA matches it firmly. Size is omitted from some rows. Given values are once, few, many or a class for expanded clones.

J gene,D gene,V gene,clone size,CDR3 DNA,CDR3 protein
TRBJ1-1,NA,TRBV30,NA,TGTGCCTGGAGGGAGGGGAACACTGAAGCTTTCTTT,CAWREGNTEAFF
TRBJ1-4,TRBD1,TRBV5-4,NA,TGTGCCAGCAGCTCCACAGGGGCTAATGAAAAACTGTTTTTT,CASSSTGANEKLFF
TRBJ1-3,TRBD1,TRBV7-9,NA,TGTGCCAGCAGCATCACAGGGGGCGGTGGAAACACCATATATTTT,CASSITGGGGNTIYF
TRBJ1-1,NA,TRBV30,NA,TGTGCCTGGAGTATCTGGTCAGGGACCACTGAAGCTTTCTTT,CAWSIWSGTTEAFF
TRBJ2-5,NA,TRBV4-1,NA,TGCGCCAGCCGACGCACCCTGGGGTCAGCCCAAGAGACCCAGTACTTC,CASRRTLGSAQETQYF
TRBJ1-2,NA,TRBV30,NA,TGTGCCTGGAGTGGCCGGGGCTATGGCTACACCTTC,CAWSGRGYGYTF
TRBJ2-3,TRBD2,TRBV9,NA,TGTGCCAGCAGCGTAAAGTCAAGCGGGGGGCCTTCCACAGATACGCAGTATTTT,CASSVKSSGGPSTDTQYF
TRBJ2-5,NA,TRBV5-1,NA,TGCGCCAGCAGCTCGAGTATTATGGACGGAGAGACCCAGTACTTC,CASSSSIMDGETQYF
TRBJ2-7,NA,TRBV5-6,NA,TGTGCCAGCAGCGGAAAGGGACGGAGCTCCTACGAGCAGTACTTC,CASSGKGRSSYEQYF
TRBJ2-7,TRBD1,TRBV27,NA,TGTGCCAGCAGTTTACCGGGACAGGGAGTGAAGTACTTC,CASSLPGQGVKYF
TRBJ1-5,NA,TRBV30,once,TGTGCCTGGAGTGTACGGTTGGATCAGCCCCAGCATTTT,CAWSVRLDQPQHF
TRBJ1-2,NA,TRBV29-1,NA,TGCAGCGTCGCCGAGACAGAGGAGGGCTACACCTTC,CSVAETEEGYTF
TRBJ1-1,NA,TRBV7-2,NA,TGTGCCAGCAGCTTAGGGCAGGATTGGAACACTGAAGCTTTCTTT,CASSLGQDWNTEAFF
TRBJ1-2,NA,TRBV4-1,few,TGCGCCAGCAGCCAAGGAGGGGCCTATTCTTACTACACCTTC,CASSQGGAYSYYTF
TRBJ1-6,NA,TRBV30,few,TGTGCCTGGAGTAGTTTCGGGGCTCCCAATTCACCCCTCCACTTT,CAWSSFGAPNSPLHF
TRBJ2-7,TRBD1,TRBV19,few,TGTGCCAGTAATAACAGGGGGCGGTCGGTCCACGAGCAGTACTTC,CASNNRGRSVHEQYF